This T cell receptor (beta chain) was sequenced in a study of PD-1 and CTLA-4 blockade in melanoma. Only in-frame clones appear in the TCRdb table, and some are missing; sequencing was by immunoSEQ multiplex PCR. The sample shows 25,000 to 35,000 clones, 85% to 95% of them seen only once. Trimming cost V 4 bases and J 5 bases; bases outside gene matches: 9. This CDR3 spans 16 amino acids. Per germline, CDR1 SGHAT and CDR2 FQNNGV. Here the sequenced sample was CD8+ T cells from peripheral blood, taken from a patient given anti-PD-1 treatment. This TCR was recovered from a human donor with melanoma. This chain uses TRBV11-2 with TRBJ2-2; 8 bases match TRBD1. The DNA for the CDR3 is TGTGCCAGCAGCTCTAACCCTAGGACAGGGACCGGGGAGCTGTTTTTT. Encoded protein: CASSSNPRTGTGELFF.